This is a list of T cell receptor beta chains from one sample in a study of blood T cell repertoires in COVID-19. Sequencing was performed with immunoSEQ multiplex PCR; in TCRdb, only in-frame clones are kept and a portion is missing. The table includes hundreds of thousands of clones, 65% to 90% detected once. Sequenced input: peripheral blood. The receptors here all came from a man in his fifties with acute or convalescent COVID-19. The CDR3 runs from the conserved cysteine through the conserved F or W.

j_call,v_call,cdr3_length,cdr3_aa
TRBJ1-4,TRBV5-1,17,CASSLGQTLSANEKLFF
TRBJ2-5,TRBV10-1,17,CASSEGTSGGYQETQYF
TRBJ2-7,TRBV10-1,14,CASSELDSTYEQYF
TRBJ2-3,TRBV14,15,CASRPSGRATDTQYF
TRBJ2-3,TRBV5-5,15,CASGTGTESTDTQYF
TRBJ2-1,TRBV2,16,CASSEGLAGGKAEQFF
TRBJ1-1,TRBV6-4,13,CASRQEVRTEAFF
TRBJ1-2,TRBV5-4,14,CASSLVAGTIGYTF
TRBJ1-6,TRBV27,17,CASSFRTGDTYNSPLHF
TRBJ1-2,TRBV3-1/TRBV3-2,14,CASSRSRANYGYTF
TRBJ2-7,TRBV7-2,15,CASSRDRGYSYEQYF
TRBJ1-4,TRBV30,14,CAWSVAGGNEKLFF
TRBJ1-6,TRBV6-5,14,CASFGGAYNSPLHF
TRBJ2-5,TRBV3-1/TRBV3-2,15,CASRNQGTDQETQYF
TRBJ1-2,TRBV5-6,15,CASSFIGTGGDGYTF
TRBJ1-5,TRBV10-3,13,CAISEGGNQPQHF
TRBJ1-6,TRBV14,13,CASSQQGLTPLHF
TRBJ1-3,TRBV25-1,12,CASSLPGNTIYF
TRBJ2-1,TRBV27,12,CASSFGGDEQFF
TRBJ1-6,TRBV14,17,CASSQEIGVTYNSPLHF
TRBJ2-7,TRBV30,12,CAWMGQAYEQYF
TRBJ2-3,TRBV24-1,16,CATSDPGTSGRDTQYF
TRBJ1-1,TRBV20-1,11,CRGQGATEAFF
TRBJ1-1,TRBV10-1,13,CANQQGCPIEAFF
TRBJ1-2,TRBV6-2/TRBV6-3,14,CASSSQGASYGYTF
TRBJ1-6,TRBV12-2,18,CASRLALRGGGYNSPLHF
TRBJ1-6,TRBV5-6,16,CASSLAAGAFNSPLHF
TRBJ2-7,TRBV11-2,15,CASSPRGQGSYEQYF
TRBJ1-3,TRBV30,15,CALSGVLSSGNTIYF
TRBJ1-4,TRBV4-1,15,CASRDRGATNEKLFF
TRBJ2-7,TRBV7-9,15,CASSLWMTGHPEQYF
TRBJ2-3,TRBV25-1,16,CASSENVGDFTDTQYF
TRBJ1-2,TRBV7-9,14,CASSFTGGLDGYTF
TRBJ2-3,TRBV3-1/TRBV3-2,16,CASSHFLGRGRATQYF
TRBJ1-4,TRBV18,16,CASSLMDTRTNEKLFF
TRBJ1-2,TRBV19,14,CASSRQGINYGYTF
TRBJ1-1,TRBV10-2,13,CATTRWQNTEAFF
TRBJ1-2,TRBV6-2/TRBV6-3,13,CASSLRDRYGYTF
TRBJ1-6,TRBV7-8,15,CASSLTAGEGSPLHF
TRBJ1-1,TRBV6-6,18,CASSPPGTGGSSNTEAFF